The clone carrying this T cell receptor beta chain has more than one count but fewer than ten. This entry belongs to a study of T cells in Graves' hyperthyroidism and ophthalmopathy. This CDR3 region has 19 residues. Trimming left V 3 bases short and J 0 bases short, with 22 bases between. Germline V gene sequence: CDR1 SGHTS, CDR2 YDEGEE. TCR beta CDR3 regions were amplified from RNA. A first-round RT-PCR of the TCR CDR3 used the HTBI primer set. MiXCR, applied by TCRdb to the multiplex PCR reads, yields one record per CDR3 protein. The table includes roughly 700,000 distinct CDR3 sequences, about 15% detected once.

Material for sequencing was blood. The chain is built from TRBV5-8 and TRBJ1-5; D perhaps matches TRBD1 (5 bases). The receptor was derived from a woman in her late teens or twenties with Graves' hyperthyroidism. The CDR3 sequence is CASSSGLGQGIYSNQPQHF. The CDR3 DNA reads TGTGCCAGCAGCTCCGGTTTAGGGCAGGGCATATATAGCAATCAGCCCCAGCATTTT.